The present entry profiles one TCR beta chain with its context. Looked up from germline, CDR1 is MNHNY and CDR2 is SVGAGI (reference sequence). Deletions cut 8 bases from V and 0 bases from J, with 14 bases between. The CDR3 is 15 amino acids. This entry comes from a study of CD8 T cells in Susac syndrome. The authors reverse transcribed about 0.5 to 1 ug RNA with random hexamers. Each CDR3 protein is one row after TCRdb ran MiXCR on the immunoSEQ multiplex PCR reads. The data hold 110,000 or so distinct CDR3 sequences, with nearly 95% observed a single time. The clonotype comes from a human donor in good health. The rearrangement links TRBV6-6 to TRBJ1-5, with D possibly TRBD1 on 5 matching bases. The sequencing input was CD4+ T cells from PBMCs. The CDR3 spells CASSLGENSNQPQHF. CDR3 in DNA: TGTGCCAGCTCTTTGGGGGAGAATAGCAATCAGCCCCAGCATTTT.